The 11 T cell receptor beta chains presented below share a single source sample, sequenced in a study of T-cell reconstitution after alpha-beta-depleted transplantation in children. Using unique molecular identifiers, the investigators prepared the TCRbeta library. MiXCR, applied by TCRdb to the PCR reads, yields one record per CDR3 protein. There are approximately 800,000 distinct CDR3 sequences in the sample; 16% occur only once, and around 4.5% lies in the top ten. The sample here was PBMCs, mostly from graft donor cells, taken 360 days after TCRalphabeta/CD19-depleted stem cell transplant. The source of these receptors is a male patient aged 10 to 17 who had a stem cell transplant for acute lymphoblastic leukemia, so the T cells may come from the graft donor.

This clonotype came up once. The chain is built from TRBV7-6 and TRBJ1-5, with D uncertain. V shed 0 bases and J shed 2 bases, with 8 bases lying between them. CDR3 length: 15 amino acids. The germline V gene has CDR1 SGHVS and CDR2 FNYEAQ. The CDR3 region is CASSLAISGNQPQHF. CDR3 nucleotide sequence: TGTGCCAGCAGCTTAGCGATCTCGGGCAATCAGCCCCAGCATTTT.

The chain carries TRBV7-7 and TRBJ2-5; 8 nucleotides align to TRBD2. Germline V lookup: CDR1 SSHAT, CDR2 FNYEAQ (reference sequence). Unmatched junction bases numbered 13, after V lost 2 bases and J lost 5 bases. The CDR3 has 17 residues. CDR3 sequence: CASSLNGRAFKGETQYF. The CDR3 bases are TGTGCCAGCAGCTTAAACGGGAGGGCCTTTAAGGGCGAGACCCAGTACTTC.

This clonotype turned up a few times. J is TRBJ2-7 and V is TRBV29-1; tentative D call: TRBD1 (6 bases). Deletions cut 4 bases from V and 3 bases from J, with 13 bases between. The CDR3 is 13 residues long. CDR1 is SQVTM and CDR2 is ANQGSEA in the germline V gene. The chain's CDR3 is CSVARTDNYEQYF. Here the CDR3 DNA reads TGCAGCGTTGCCCGGACAGACAACTACGAGCAGTACTTC.

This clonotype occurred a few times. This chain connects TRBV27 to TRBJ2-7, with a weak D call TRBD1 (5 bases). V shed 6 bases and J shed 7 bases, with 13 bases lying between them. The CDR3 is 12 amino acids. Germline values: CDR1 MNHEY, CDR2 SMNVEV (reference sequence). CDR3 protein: CASRLGSGEQYF. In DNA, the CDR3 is TGTGCCAGCAGGCTGGGCTCAGGGGAGCAGTACTTC.

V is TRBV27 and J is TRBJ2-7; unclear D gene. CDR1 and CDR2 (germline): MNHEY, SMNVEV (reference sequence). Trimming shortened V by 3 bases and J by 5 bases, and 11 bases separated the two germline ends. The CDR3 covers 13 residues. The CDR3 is CASSFSEWDEQYF. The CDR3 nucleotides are TGTGCCAGCAGTTTTTCGGAATGGGACGAGCAGTACTTC.

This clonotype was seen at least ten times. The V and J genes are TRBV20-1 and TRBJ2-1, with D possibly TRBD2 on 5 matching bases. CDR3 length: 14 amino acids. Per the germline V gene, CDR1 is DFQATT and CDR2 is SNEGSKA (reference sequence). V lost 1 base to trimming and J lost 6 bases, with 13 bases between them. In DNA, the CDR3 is TGCAGTGCTAGAGGCCCCTTTCGGGGCAATGAGCAGTTCTTC. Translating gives CSARGPFRGNEQFF.

The CDR3 is CASSQELGPDTQYF. CDR3 coding DNA: TGCGCCAGCAGCCAAGAGTTGGGGCCAGATACGCAGTATTTT. The rearrangement uses TRBV4-3 and TRBJ2-3, with D possibly being TRBD1 (5 bases). The CDR3 spans 14 residues. Germline V gene sequence: CDR1 LGHNA, CDR2 YSLEER. Trimming stripped 0 bases from V and 4 bases from J, with 8 bases between.

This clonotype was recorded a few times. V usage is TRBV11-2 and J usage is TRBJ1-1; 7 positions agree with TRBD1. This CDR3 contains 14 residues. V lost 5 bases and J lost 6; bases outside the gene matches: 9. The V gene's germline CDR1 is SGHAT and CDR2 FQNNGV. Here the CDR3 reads CASSPGPTGPEAFF. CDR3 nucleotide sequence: TGTGCCAGCAGCCCCGGCCCGACAGGGCCTGAAGCTTTCTTT.

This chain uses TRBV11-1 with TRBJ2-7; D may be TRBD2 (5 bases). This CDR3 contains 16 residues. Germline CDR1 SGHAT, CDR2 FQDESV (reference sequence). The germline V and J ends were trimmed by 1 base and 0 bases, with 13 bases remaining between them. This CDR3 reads CASSLVSVSGSYEQYF. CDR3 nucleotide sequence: TGTGCCAGCAGCTTAGTCAGCGTAAGCGGCTCCTACGAGCAGTACTTC.

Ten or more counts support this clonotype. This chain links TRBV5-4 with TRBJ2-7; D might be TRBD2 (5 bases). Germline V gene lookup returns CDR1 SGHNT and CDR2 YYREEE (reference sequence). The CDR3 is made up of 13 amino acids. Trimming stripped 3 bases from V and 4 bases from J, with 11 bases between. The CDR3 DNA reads TGTGCCAGCAGCTACTCGAGCGGTTACGAGCAGTACTTC. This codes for CASSYSSGYEQYF.

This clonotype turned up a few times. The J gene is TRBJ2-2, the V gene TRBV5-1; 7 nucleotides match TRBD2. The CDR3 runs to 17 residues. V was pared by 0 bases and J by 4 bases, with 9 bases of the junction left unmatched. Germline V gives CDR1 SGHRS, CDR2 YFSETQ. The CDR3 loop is CASSLGSLGLSTGELFF. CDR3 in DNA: TGCGCCAGCAGCTTGGGTTCGTTGGGACTAAGCACCGGGGAGCTGTTTTTT. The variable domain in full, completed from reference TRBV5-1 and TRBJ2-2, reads KAGVTQTPRYLIKTRGQQVTLSCSPISGHRSVSWYQQTPGQGLQFLFEYFSETQRNKGNFPGRFSGRQFSNSRSEMNVSTLELGDSALYLCASSLGSLGLSTGELFFGEGSRLTVL.